This record concerns one T cell receptor beta chain sequence. Its antigen is currently not known. Base quality data are lacking; no much larger clone is found one base away. Separate from the approximately 670-subject first cohort, the validation cohort of about 120 subjects was the group to which the donors belonged. The data belong to a study of cytomegalovirus exposure and HLA in healthy donors (dated by TCRdb to 2015 to 2018). About the investigation overall: According to a later analysis, one platform produced both the 100 to 150 validation repertoires and the roughly 640 repertoires of the first cohort. To predict cytomegalovirus infection status, the study brought together high-throughput TCR immunosequencing, statistical association of individual TCRs with disease status, and machine learning. In addition to the first cohort of roughly 700 subjects, a separate validation cohort of 120 different subjects was used. The aim of the study was to test whether cataloging public T cell receptors could identify signatures of past pathogen exposure. The full study reports these points: Subsequent analysis determined that TCRs grouped into clusters in the first cohort also showed a tendency toward co-occurrence across the 120 or so validation repertoires, and approximately 94% of cluster scores exceeded 0. According to the authors, the approach could potentially be generalized to other disease states and immunological phenotypes. Across donors, most TCR sequences were observed very rarely, whereas some public TCRs were present in many individuals. In both the original and validation cohorts, the classifier was reported to diagnose cytomegalovirus status with high specificity and sensitivity. In vitro tests confirmed that three of the cytomegalovirus-associated TCR beta chains recognize cytomegalovirus antigens. A total of 164 TCR beta chains were listed by the study as associated with cytomegalovirus. A later analysis had no HLA typing for the validation cohort, so co-occurrence there was scored across all 110 or so repertoires.

CDR1 and CDR2, per the germline V gene, are MRHNA and SNTAGT. Its CDR3 holds 19 amino acids, cysteine through phenylalanine. The DNA shown is the 57-base CDR3, in frame from base 1. The V end gives up 4 bases and the J end 1 base, leaving 12 bases in the junction not matched to a gene. The library was made by the immunoSEQ multiplex PCR assay. The original methods were these. A statistical classification framework was developed to diagnose cytomegalovirus status using the catalog of TCR beta chain sequences. TCRdb stores this immuneACCESS table with in-frame sequences only. Part of the clones is absent; in the studies checked, under half of the shortfall reflects unresolved V genes, and no reason is known for the rest. D and trimming were read from the DNA, whereas the V and J calls and clone size are those reported in that table. This sample holds about 56,000 clones; roughly 93% were observed only once. The ten largest make up 1.5% to 2% of the sample.

The sequence was collected from a woman younger than 30 in good health and CMV-seropositive. The sequence joins TRBV6-4 to TRBJ2-1; TRBD2 lines up with 11 middle nucleotides. Sequences were obtained from PBMCs. The nucleotide sequence is given as TGTGCCAGCAGTGCCAAACCGGGACTAGCGGAACCTTCCTACAATGAGCAGTTCTTC. It translates to CASSAKPGLAEPSYNEQFF.